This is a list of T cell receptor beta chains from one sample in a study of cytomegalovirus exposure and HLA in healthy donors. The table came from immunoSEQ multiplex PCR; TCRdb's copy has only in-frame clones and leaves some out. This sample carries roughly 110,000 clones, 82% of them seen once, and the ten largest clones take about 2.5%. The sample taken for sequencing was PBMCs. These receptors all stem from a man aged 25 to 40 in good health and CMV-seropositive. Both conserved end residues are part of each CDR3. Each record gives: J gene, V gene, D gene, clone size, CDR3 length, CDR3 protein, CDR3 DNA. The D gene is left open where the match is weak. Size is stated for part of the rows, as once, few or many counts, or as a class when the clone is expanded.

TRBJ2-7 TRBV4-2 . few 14 CASSQDQGGYEQYF TGTGCCAGCAGCCAAGATCAGGGGGGCTACGAGCAGTACTTC
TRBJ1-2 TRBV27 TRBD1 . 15 CASSLSPGGSYGYTF TGTGCCAGCAGTTTATCGCCAGGGGGTAGCTATGGCTACACCTTC
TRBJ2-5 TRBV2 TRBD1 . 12 CASSGQGETQYF TGTGCCAGCAGTGGACAGGGAGAGACCCAGTACTTC
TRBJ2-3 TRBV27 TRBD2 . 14 CASSALAGGDTQYF TGTGCCAGCAGTGCCCTCGCGGGGGGTGATACGCAGTATTTT
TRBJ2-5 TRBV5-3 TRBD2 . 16 CARSYPSGGAAETQYF TGTGCCAGAAGCTACCCAAGCGGGGGGGCCGCGGAGACCCAGTACTTC
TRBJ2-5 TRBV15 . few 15 CATSRRLRLMETQYF TGTGCCACCAGCAGAAGATTGCGGCTAATGGAGACCCAGTACTTC
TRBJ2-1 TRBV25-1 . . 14 CASTGTEGIGEQFF TGTGCCAGCACCGGGACGGAGGGGATAGGAGAGCAGTTCTTC
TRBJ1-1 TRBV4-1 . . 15 CASSQVNSGNTEAFF TGCGCCAGCAGCCAAGTCAACTCGGGGAACACTGAAGCTTTCTTT
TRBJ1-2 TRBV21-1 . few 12 CASSKGADGYTF TGTGCCAGCAGCAAGGGGGCGGATGGCTACACCTTC
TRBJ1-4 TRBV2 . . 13 CAEGGEGREKLFF TGTGCCGAGGGCGGGGAGGGTCGGGAAAAACTGTTTTTT
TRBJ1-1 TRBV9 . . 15 CASASGQHKVTEAFF TGTGCCAGCGCTTCGGGACAACATAAAGTTACTGAAGCTTTCTTT
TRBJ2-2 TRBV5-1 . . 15 CASRTEGGYTGELFF TGCGCCAGCCGGACGGAAGGGGGATACACCGGGGAGCTGTTTTTT
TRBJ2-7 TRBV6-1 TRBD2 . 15 CASIPGRGSSYEQYF TGTGCCAGCATTCCTGGGCGGGGGTCCTCCTACGAGCAGTACTTC
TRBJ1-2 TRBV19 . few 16 CASQGFGGTHDYGYTF TGTGCCAGTCAGGGCTTCGGGGGGACGCACGACTATGGCTACACCTTC